This entry concerns a single TCR beta chain. The antigen is unknown. This CDR3 has 15 amino acids. Deletions cut 1 base from V and 2 bases from J, with 9 bases between. Germline V gene sequence: CDR1 SGHTA, CDR2 FQGNSA. These data are taken from a study of T cell responses to AZD1222 COVID-19 vaccine. General study findings and limits: Donors were mostly white British, more females; clonal diversity possibly underestimated. After the peak T cell response, and only then, were repertoires sampled. Of spike-specific TCRs, nearly half reportedly target regions left unmutated in variants. At baseline, seropositivity was found in only a handful of AZD1222 recipients.

Clones were read by immunoSEQ multiplex PCR, and TCRdb kept only the in-frame ones, dropping some. The sample has approximately 130,000 clones, roughly 93% seen once. This clonotype originated in an adult in good health. This chain links TRBV7-2 with TRBJ1-5; TRBD1 might be the D (5 bases). The source was peripheral blood, collected on day 0 of AZD1222 vaccination. As DNA, the CDR3 is TGTGCCAGCAGCTTAGATGCCAGGGGCAATCAGCCCCAGCATTTT. It encodes CASSLDARGNQPQHF.